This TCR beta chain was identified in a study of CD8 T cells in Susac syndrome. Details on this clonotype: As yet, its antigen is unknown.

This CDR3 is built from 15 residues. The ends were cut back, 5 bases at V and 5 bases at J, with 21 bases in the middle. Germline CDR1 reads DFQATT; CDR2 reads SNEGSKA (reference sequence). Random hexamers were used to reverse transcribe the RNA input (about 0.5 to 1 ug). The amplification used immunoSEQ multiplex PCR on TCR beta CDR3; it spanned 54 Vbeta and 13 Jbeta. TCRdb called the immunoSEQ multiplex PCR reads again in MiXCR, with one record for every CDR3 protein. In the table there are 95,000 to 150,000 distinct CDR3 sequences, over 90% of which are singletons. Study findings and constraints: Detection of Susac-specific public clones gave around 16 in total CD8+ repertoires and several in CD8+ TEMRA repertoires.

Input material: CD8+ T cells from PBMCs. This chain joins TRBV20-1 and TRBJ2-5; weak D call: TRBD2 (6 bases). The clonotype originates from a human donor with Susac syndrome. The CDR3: CSASFPSEPRETQYF. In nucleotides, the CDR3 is TGCAGTGCTTCCTTTCCTAGCGAACCTCGGGAGACCCAGTACTTC.